This T cell receptor (beta chain) emerged from a study of tumor-infiltrating lymphocytes in primary liver carcinoma. Overall study: With diameters of about 4 to 10 cm, tumors were stage T1-T3 N0M0.

Starting material for RNA and DNA co-extraction consisted of about 20-30 mg of unsorted bulk tissue. Whichever tumor sample was examined, it had over 75% viable tumor cells. The researchers produced TCR beta cDNA from 500 to 550 ng total RNA with a constant-region primer. Investigators got TCR beta libraries out of three nested multiplex PCR rounds, done with slightly modified ARM-PCR. TRBV1-TRBV30 forward primers and a C-beta reverse primer were used in the first two PCR rounds, which each ran for approximately 10 cycles. TCRdb fed the multiplex PCR reads into MiXCR, producing one record per CDR3 protein. The table has some 110,000 distinct CDR3 sequences, 64% seen once. Turning to this clonotype: The antigen is not known.

Study-level points and caveats: Tumors carried a top-250-clone fraction significantly exceeding that of blood (p = 0.039). Researchers report that only about 7-25% of top clones turned up in all five tumor regions.

V was clipped by 4 bases and J by 12 bases; unmatched bases: 11. In germline, CDR1 is MDHEN, CDR2 SYDVKM. The length of the CDR3 is 14 residues. The genes are TRBV28 and TRBJ2-7; 11 positions match TRBD2. The receptor was derived from a woman aged 60-70 years with primary liver carcinoma and hepatitis B virus infection. Specimen: liver tumor tissue from sampling region 3. Subset: tumor region T3, left-lateral pole. The CDR3 nucleotides are TGTGCCAGCAGTTCCCGACTAGCGGGAAGGCATTTGTACTTC. This gives the protein CASSSRLAGRHLYF. Full variable domain (remainder filled in from reference TRBV28 and TRBJ2-7): DVKVTQSSRYLVKRTGEKVFLECVQDMDHENMFWYRQDPGLGLRLIYFSYDVKMKEKGDIPEGYSVSREKKERFSLILESASTNQTSMYLCASSSRLAGRHLYFGPGTRLTVT.